This passage covers 28 T cell receptor beta chains from one sample sequenced in a study of blood T cell repertoires in COVID-19. The method was immunoSEQ multiplex PCR; TCRdb's version includes in-frame clones alone and lacks a portion of them. The sample lists roughly 160,000 clones, about four fifths occurring once. Sequences were obtained from PBMCs or T cells enriched from blood (not recorded which). The receptor set was obtained from a woman aged 55-75 years who had recovered from COVID-19.

The rearrangement links TRBV19 to TRBJ1-2; D is unclear. The V gene lost 9 bases and the J gene lost 8 bases, with 19 bases spanning the gap. Germline CDR1 and CDR2: LNHDA and SQIVND (reference sequence). The CDR3 consists of 13 residues. The CDR3 DNA reads as TGTGCCAGCAACGGAGGACGGGCAGCAGGCTACACCTTC. It translates to CASNGGRAAGYTF.

This clone occurred a few times. V gene TRBV2 combines with J gene TRBJ2-2; TRBD1 aligns across 8 bases. The V gene's germline CDR1 is SNHLY and CDR2 FYNNEI. Trimming at V came to 1 base and at J to 5 bases, leaving 6 bases not matched to a gene. The CDR3 loop spans 16 amino acids. The CDR3 nucleotides are TGTGCCAGCAGTGAAGTAGGAACAGGGGGGACCGGGGAGCTGTTTTTT. Its protein product is CASSEVGTGGTGELFF. The complete variable domain, with remaining parts taken from reference TRBV2 and TRBJ2-2, reads EPEVTQTPSHQVTQMGQEVILRCVPISNHLYFYWYRQILGQKVEFLVSFYNNEISEKSEIFDDQFSVERPDGSNFTLKIRSTKLEDSAMYFCASSEVGTGGTGELFFGEGSRLTVL.

This chain joins TRBV19 and TRBJ2-4, with D possibly matching TRBD1 (5 bases). The V gene's germline CDR1 is LNHDA and CDR2 SQIVND (reference sequence). V was pared by 5 bases and J by 8 bases, with 16 bases between. The CDR3 runs to 14 residues. The CDR3 DNA is TGTGCCAGTAGTTTATCTGACAGTTGGGACATTCAGTACTTC. This encodes CASSLSDSWDIQYF.

This chain connects TRBV27 to TRBJ2-1; 8 positions match TRBD2. Trimming took 3 bases from V and 2 from J; bases not matched to a gene: 3. This CDR3 has 15 amino acids. Germline CDR1 reads MNHEY; CDR2 reads SMNVEV (reference sequence). CDR3 in amino acids: CASSLGRGAYNEQFF. The CDR3 nucleotides are TGTGCCAGCAGTTTGGGGCGGGGGGCCTACAATGAGCAGTTCTTC.

This rearrangement joins TRBV5-1 to TRBJ2-7, with TRBD1 as a possible D gene (6 bases). Germline V gives CDR1 SGHRS, CDR2 YFSETQ. This CDR3 is 16 amino acids long. V gave up 4 bases and J gave up 1 base, with 18 bases separating them. CDR3 loop: CASSPRPSTGSYEQYF. DNA for the CDR3: TGCGCCAGCAGCCCGCGACCCTCGACAGGATCCTACGAGCAGTACTTC.

The chain combines TRBV5-1 with TRBJ2-7; the D gene is possibly TRBD1 (5 bases). V dropped 0 bases and J dropped 7 bases, with 14 bases sitting between them. The CDR3 covers 14 residues. CDR1 and CDR2 from the germline V gene are SGHRS and YFSETQ. CDR3 residues: CASSLGQPSLEQYF. The CDR3 DNA is TGCGCCAGCAGCTTGGGACAGCCCAGCCTTGAGCAGTACTTC.

The chain uses TRBV6-5 and TRBJ1-1; possible D gene TRBD1, 6 bases. Trimming stripped 8 bases from V and 1 base from J, with 11 bases between. The CDR3 runs to 13 residues. Germline V lookup: CDR1 MNHEY, CDR2 SVGAGI. Here the CDR3 reads CASGDRSNTEAFF. The CDR3 DNA reads as TGTGCCAGCGGCGACAGGTCGAACACTGAAGCTTTCTTT.

The gene calls are TRBV19 and TRBJ1-5; D is undetermined. V lost 5 bases, J lost 4 bases, and 9 bases lay in between. In germline, CDR1 is LNHDA, CDR2 SQIVND (reference sequence). This CDR3 spans 13 amino acids. The CDR3 DNA sequence: TGTGCCAGTAGTGAAGACACTAATCAGCCCCAGCATTTT. This codes for CASSEDTNQPQHF.

A few counts support this clone. This chain uses TRBV3-1 (or the pseudogene TRBV3-2) with TRBJ2-7, with D perhaps matching TRBD1 (5 bases). The germline CDR1 and CDR2 sequences are LGHDT and YNNKEL (reference sequence). The CDR3 covers 15 residues. The V end was cut by 4 bases, the J end by 0 bases, with 13 bases between. In DNA, the CDR3 is TGTGCCAGCAGCCCGAATTGGGGCCCCTCCTACGAGCAGTACTTC. Amino acid sequence: CASSPNWGPSYEQYF.

CDR3 sequence: CASSQGRGSELQDNEKLFF. Written as DNA, the CDR3 is TGCGCCAGCAGCCAAGGCAGGGGTTCAGAACTACAGGATAATGAAAAACTGTTTTTT. The V gene is TRBV4-1, the J gene TRBJ1-4, with D possibly matching TRBD1 (6 bases). V lost 1 base and J 4 bases, leaving 22 bases between the germline ends. Germline values: CDR1 MGHRA, CDR2 YSYEKL. CDR3 length: 19 residues.

The rearrangement uses TRBV29-1 and TRBJ2-7; 9 nucleotides match TRBD2. Germline CDR1 reads SQVTM; CDR2 reads ANQGSEA. J gave up 4 bases and V 0 bases, and 7 bases lay outside the gene matches. This CDR3 has 15 amino acids. The CDR3 is CSVEEPSGGRYEQYF. The CDR3, as DNA: TGCAGCGTTGAAGAGCCGAGCGGGGGGAGGTACGAGCAGTACTTC.

The rearrangement links TRBV6-5 to TRBJ1-2, with D maybe TRBD1 (6 bases). The CDR3 spans 13 residues. Per germline, CDR1 MNHEY and CDR2 SVGAGI. Trimming cost V 6 bases and J 4 bases, with 12 bases left between them. CDR3 sequence reads: CASSYKQGYGYTF. The CDR3 region has the DNA TGTGCCAGCAGCTACAAACAGGGCTATGGCTACACCTTC.

This chain joins TRBV5-1 and TRBJ2-7; TRBD2 aligns across 7 bases. Germline V gene lookup returns CDR1 SGHRS and CDR2 YFSETQ. J gave up 0 bases and V 0 bases, and 3 bases lay outside the gene matches. CDR3 length: 15 residues. CDR3 in amino acids: CASSLVGGFSYEQYF. DNA of the CDR3: TGCGCCAGCAGCTTGGTGGGGGGGTTCTCCTACGAGCAGTACTTC. The full variable domain, with the rest looked up from reference TRBV5-1 and TRBJ2-7, is KAGVTQTPRYLIKTRGQQVTLSCSPISGHRSVSWYQQTPGQGLQFLFEYFSETQRNKGNFPGRFSGRQFSNSRSEMNVSTLELGDSALYLCASSLVGGFSYEQYFGPGTRLTVT.

The V and J genes are TRBV7-6 and TRBJ2-3; D remains ambiguous. The V end lost 5 bases, the J end lost 0 bases, and 9 bases lay between the germline ends. The CDR3 runs 14 residues. CDR1 SGHVS and CDR2 FNYEAQ come from the germline V gene. For the CDR3, the DNA is TGTGCCAGCAGCATGACTTCTAGCACAGATACGCAGTATTTT. This codes for CASSMTSSTDTQYF. Drawing the rest from reference TRBV7-6 and TRBJ2-3, the complete variable domain is GAGVSQSPRYKVTKRGQDVALRCDPISGHVSLYWYRQALGQGPEFLTYFNYEAQQDKSGLPNDRFSAERPEGSISTLTIQRTEQRDSAMYRCASSMTSSTDTQYFGPGTRLTVL.

This chain links TRBV12-5 with TRBJ1-4; TRBD1 is a possible D gene (5 bases). The CDR3 consists of 15 residues. V was shortened by 3 bases and J by 7 bases, with 15 bases between the two germline ends. Germline V gives CDR1 LGHNT, CDR2 FRNRAP. The CDR3: CASGFDQGLGEKLFF. The DNA of the CDR3 is TGTGCTAGTGGTTTCGACCAGGGATTAGGTGAAAAACTGTTTTTT.

V and J are TRBV5-4 and TRBJ1-4; weak D call: TRBD1 (5 bases). Trimming left V 5 bases short and J 5 bases short, with 13 bases between. The CDR3 sequence is 14 residues long. The V gene's germline CDR1 is SGHNT and CDR2 YYREEE (reference sequence). The CDR3 DNA follows: TGTGCCAGCAGTTCGGGACTGAGCAATGAAAAACTGTTTTTT. Translated, it gives CASSSGLSNEKLFF.

This clone was seen just once. The rearrangement links TRBV20-1 to TRBJ2-1; TRBD2 aligns across 8 bases. This CDR3 is 14 amino acids long. V gave up 3 bases and J gave up 2 bases; unmatched junction bases: 3. Germline values: CDR1 DFQATT, CDR2 SNEGSKA (reference sequence). This CDR3 is CSASGGGPYNEQFF. CDR3 bases: TGCAGTGCTAGTGGCGGGGGGCCCTACAATGAGCAGTTCTTC.

CDR3 nucleotides: TGTGCCAGCAGCTTAAAAGGGACTAGCGTAACAGATACGCAGTATTTT. It translates to CASSLKGTSVTDTQYF. The rearrangement uses TRBV5-6 and TRBJ2-3; 10 bases align to TRBD2. The CDR3 has 16 residues. Trimming cost V 2 bases and J 3 bases; bases outside gene matches: 6. The V gene's germline CDR1 is SGHDT and CDR2 YYEEEE.

The chain is built from TRBV5-5 and TRBJ2-7; 8 bases map to TRBD1. Germline CDR1 SGHKS, CDR2 YYEKEE (reference sequence). J lost 4 bases, V lost 0 bases, and 3 bases had no gene match. The CDR3 runs to 14 residues. DNA for the CDR3: TGTGCCAGCAGCTTGGGGACAGGGCCTTACGAGCAGTACTTC. Protein sequence: CASSLGTGPYEQYF. The variable domain in full, completed from reference TRBV5-5 and TRBJ2-7, reads DAGVTQSPTHLIKTRGQQVTLRCSPISGHKSVSWYQQVLGQGPQFIFQYYEKEERGRGNFPDRFSARQFPNYSSELNVNALLLGDSALYLCASSLGTGPYEQYFGPGTRLTVT.

The chain joins TRBV6-5 to TRBJ2-7; D perhaps matches TRBD2 (6 bases). This CDR3 comprises 12 residues. Per the germline V gene, CDR1 is MNHEY and CDR2 is SVGAGI. Trimming removed 6 bases from V and 0 bases from J, with 6 bases in between. CDR3 protein: CASRRDSYEQYF. The DNA for the CDR3 is TGTGCCAGCAGGCGGGACTCCTACGAGCAGTACTTC.

The J gene is TRBJ1-2, the V gene TRBV27, with D tentatively TRBD1 (5 bases). Germline V gives CDR1 MNHEY, CDR2 SMNVEV (reference sequence). The ends were cut back, 5 bases at V and 3 bases at J, with 10 bases in the middle. The CDR3 totals 13 residues. CDR3 sequence: CASSVREDYGYTF. In nucleotides, the CDR3 is TGTGCCAGCAGTGTCAGGGAAGACTATGGCTACACCTTC.

The chain has TRBV5-8 and TRBJ2-5; TRBD2 aligns across 7 bases. The CDR3 totals 15 residues. Per germline, CDR1 SGHTS and CDR2 YDEGEE. The V and J ends lost 5 bases and 4 bases, in that order; junction bases with no gene match: 11. CDR3 amino acids: CASRGGAGRGETQYF. The DNA of the CDR3 is TGTGCCAGCAGGGGGGGAGCGGGAAGAGGAGAGACCCAGTACTTC.

This clone appeared a few times. This chain connects TRBV20-1 to TRBJ1-1; 8 nucleotides agree with TRBD1. V lost 6 bases to trimming and J lost 12 bases; unmatched junction nucleotides: 9. The length of the CDR3 is 11 residues. CDR1 is DFQATT and CDR2 is SNEGSKA in the germline V gene (reference sequence). CDR3 nucleotide sequence: TGCAGTGCCAGTGACAGGGGTCCCTCTTTCTTT. Translating it yields CSASDRGPSFF.

The genes are TRBV11-3 and TRBJ1-1; D not resolved. The germline CDR1 and CDR2 sequences are SGHNT and YENEEA. The CDR3 spans 13 residues. V lost 5 bases and J 5 bases, leaving 12 bases between the germline ends. CDR3 nucleotide sequence: TGTGCCAGCAGCGACGCTGGAGGGACTGAAGCTTTCTTT. Its translation: CASSDAGGTEAFF.

This chain connects TRBV5-4 to TRBJ2-5, with TRBD1 matching over 9 bases. CDR3 length equals 14 residues. Germline assignment: CDR1 SGHNT and CDR2 YYREEE (reference sequence). The ends lost 5 bases at V and 4 bases at J; junction bases unmatched: 6. The CDR3 DNA reads TGTGCCAGCAGGGGACAGGGCGCGGGAGAGACCCAGTACTTC. Translation: CASRGQGAGETQYF.

This rearrangement joins TRBV7-2 to TRBJ2-2; maybe TRBD2 (8 bases). This CDR3 comprises 16 residues. Germline V gene sequence: CDR1 SGHTA, CDR2 FQGNSA. The V end was cut by 6 bases, the J end by 5 bases, with 19 bases between. In DNA form, the CDR3 reads TGTGCCAGCAGGGGACTAGGGGGCGGGGGAACCGGGGAGCTGTTTTTT. Encoded protein: CASRGLGGGGTGELFF.

The chain uses TRBV4-1 and TRBJ2-3; 7 bases are shared with TRBD2. The CDR3 is 14 residues long. The germline CDR1 and CDR2 sequences are MGHRA and YSYEKL. Germline trimming cut 8 bases from V and 5 bases from J; bases unmatched to any gene: 10. The CDR3: CASQPGLHRDTQYF. In DNA form, the CDR3 reads TGCGCCAGCCAACCGGGACTACACAGAGATACGCAGTATTTT.

The chain recombines TRBV11-2 with TRBJ2-1; a weak D match, TRBD2 (6 bases). Germline V CDR1 and CDR2: SGHAT, FQNNGV. The V end lost 1 base, the J end lost 5 bases, and 15 bases lay between the germline ends. The CDR3 is 16 residues long. The CDR3 is CASSLAGTRSNNEQFF. In DNA, the CDR3 is TGTGCCAGCAGCTTAGCCGGGACTCGCAGCAACAATGAGCAGTTCTTC.